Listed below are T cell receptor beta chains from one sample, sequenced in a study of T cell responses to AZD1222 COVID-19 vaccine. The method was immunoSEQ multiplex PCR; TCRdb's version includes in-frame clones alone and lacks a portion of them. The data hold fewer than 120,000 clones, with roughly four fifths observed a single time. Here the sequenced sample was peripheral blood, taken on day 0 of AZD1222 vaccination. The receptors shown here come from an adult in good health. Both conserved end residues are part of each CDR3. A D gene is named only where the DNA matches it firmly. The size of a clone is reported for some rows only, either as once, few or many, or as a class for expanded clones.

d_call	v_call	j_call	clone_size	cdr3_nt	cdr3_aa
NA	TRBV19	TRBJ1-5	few	TGTGCCAGTACCCCTTATAGCAATCAGCCCCAGCATTTT	CASTPYSNQPQHF
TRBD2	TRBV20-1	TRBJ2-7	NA	TGCAGTGCTCCCAGCGGGGGCGAGCAGTACTTC	CSAPSGGEQYF
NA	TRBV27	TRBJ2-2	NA	TGTGCCAGCAGATGGACTTGGTCCTCAACCGGGGAGCTGTTTTTT	CASRWTWSSTGELFF
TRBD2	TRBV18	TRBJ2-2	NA	TGTGCCAGCTCTCCCCAGACTAGCGGGAGATCCGGGGAGCTGTTTTTT	CASSPQTSGRSGELFF
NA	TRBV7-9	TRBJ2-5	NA	TGTGCCAGCAGCTTAAGTTCCCAAGAGACCCAGTACTTC	CASSLSSQETQYF
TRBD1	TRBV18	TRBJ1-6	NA	TGTGCCAGCTCGAAAGCGGACAGGAATAATTCACCCCTCCACTTT	CASSKADRNNSPLHF
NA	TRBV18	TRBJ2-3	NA	TGTGCCAGCTCACCTGGTCTCACAGATACGCAGTATTTT	CASSPGLTDTQYF
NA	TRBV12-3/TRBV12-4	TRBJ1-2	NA	TGTGCCAGCAGTGAGGGAGGCTATGGCTACACCTTC	CASSEGGYGYTF
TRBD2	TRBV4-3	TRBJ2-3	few	TGCGCCAGCAGCCAGGGACTAGCGGGGGTAAATACGCAGTATTTT	CASSQGLAGVNTQYF
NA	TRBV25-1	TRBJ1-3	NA	TGTGCCAGCAGTGAATACGTCGGAAACACCATATATTTT	CASSEYVGNTIYF
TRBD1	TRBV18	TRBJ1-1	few	TGTGCCAGCTCATCGGACAGGGGAAATGAAGCTTTCTTT	CASSSDRGNEAFF
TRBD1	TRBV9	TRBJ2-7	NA	TGTGCCAGCAGCGTTGCTTCGACAGGGCCCTACGAGCAGTACTTC	CASSVASTGPYEQYF
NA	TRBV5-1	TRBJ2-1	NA	TGCGCCAGCAGCAAACAGGGCAATGAGCAGTTCTTC	CASSKQGNEQFF
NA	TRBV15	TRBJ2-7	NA	TGTGCCACCAGCAGAGATCTCGGTAGCGGCTACGAGCAGTACTTC	CATSRDLGSGYEQYF
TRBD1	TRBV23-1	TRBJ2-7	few	TGCGCCAGCAGTCAACCTAGACAGGGCACCTACGAGCAGTACTTC	CASSQPRQGTYEQYF
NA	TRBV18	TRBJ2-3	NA	TGTGCCAGCTCACCCGGTACTTTAGATACGCAGTATTTT	CASSPGTLDTQYF
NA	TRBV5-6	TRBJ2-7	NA	TGTGCCAGCAGCTTGGCCGCGGGGACTTTCGGTGGCTACGAGCAGTACTTC	CASSLAAGTFGGYEQYF
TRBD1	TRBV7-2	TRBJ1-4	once	TGTGCCAGCACCCGGGACAGGGGTGAAAAACTGTTTTTT	CASTRDRGEKLFF
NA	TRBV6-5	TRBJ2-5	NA	TGTGCCAGCACCCTGGGGGCAGGGCCCCAAGAGACCCAGTACTTC	CASTLGAGPQETQYF
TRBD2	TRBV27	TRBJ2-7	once	TGTGCCAGCAGTTTATTCCCTAGCGGGAGGTCCTACGAGCAGTACTTC	CASSLFPSGRSYEQYF
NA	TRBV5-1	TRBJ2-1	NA	TGCGCCAGCAGCTCAGGGAGCTCCTACAATGAGCAGTTCTTC	CASSSGSSYNEQFF
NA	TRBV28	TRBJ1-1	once	TGTGCCGGCCGAACCGGGGGGACTGAAGCTTTCTTT	CAGRTGGTEAFF
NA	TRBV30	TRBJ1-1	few	TGTGCCTGGGGGGTTCCTGAAGCTTTCTTT	CAWGVPEAFF
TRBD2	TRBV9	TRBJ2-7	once	TGTGCCAGCAGCCCCCGACTACTAGCGGGATCCTACGAGCAGTACTTC	CASSPRLLAGSYEQYF
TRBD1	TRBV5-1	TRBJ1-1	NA	TGCGCCAGCAGCTTGACAGGGGGCGGAACTGAAGCTTTCTTT	CASSLTGGGTEAFF
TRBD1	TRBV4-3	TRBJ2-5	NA	TGCGCCAGCAGCCAGAGACAGGGCTCTCAAGAGACCCAGTACTTC	CASSQRQGSQETQYF
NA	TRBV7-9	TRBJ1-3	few	TGTGCCAGCAGCTTAGTTTGGTTGAAATCTGGAAACACCATATATTTT	CASSLVWLKSGNTIYF
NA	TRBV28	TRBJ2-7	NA	TGTGCCAGCAGTTTAGCAGGGTGGGGGGAGCAGTACTTC	CASSLAGWGEQYF
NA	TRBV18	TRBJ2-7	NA	TGTGCCAGCTCACCATCGGCAGGGAGTCGCGACGAGCAGTACTTC	CASSPSAGSRDEQYF
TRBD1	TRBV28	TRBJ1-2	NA	TGTGCCAGCACCTCCGGGGACAGGGGGACAAACTATGGCTACACCTTC	CASTSGDRGTNYGYTF
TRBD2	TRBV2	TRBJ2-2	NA	TGTGCCAGCAGTGGGACTAGCGGGAGAGTCGGCGGGGAGCTGTTTTTT	CASSGTSGRVGGELFF
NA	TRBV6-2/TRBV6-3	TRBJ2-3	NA	TGTGCCAGCAGCCCCCCCAGGCGGGGCCCCCCCGCAGATACGCAGTATTTT	CASSPPRRGPPADTQYF
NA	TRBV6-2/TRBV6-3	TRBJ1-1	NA	TGTGCCAGCAGCCCCGTTTGGGCCTGGGGAAGGAGGAACACTGAAGCTTTCTTT	CASSPVWAWGRRNTEAFF
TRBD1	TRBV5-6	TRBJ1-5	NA	TGTGCCAGCAGCTTGCGGACAGGGGGCGCAGGCCAGCCCCAGCATTTT	CASSLRTGGAGQPQHF
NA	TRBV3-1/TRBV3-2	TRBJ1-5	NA	TGTGCCAGCAGCCAAGAAGCCAATCAGCCCCAGCATTTT	CASSQEANQPQHF
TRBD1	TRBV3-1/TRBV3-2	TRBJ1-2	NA	TGTGCCAGCAGCCAAGATGGATCAGGGGGCTACTATGGCTACACCTTC	CASSQDGSGGYYGYTF
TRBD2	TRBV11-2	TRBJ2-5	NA	TGTGCCAGCAGCTTAAACATAGCGGGGGGCCAAGAGACCCAGTACTTC	CASSLNIAGGQETQYF
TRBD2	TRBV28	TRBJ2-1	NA	TGTGCCAGTACTCCGGGACTAGGGTACAATGAGCAGTTCTTC	CASTPGLGYNEQFF
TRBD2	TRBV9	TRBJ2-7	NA	TGTGCCAGCAGCGTAGGGCTAGCGGGAAGCTCCTACGAGCAGTACTTC	CASSVGLAGSSYEQYF
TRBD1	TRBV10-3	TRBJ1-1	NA	TGTGCCATCAGTGCGAGACAGGGAAAGAACACTGAAGCTTTCTTT	CAISARQGKNTEAFF